This T cell receptor beta chain was retrieved from a study of identical twins (TCRdb year 2016). Concerning the study at large: To test whether fetal clonotypes persist, this study deep-sequenced TCR alpha and beta repertoires from monozygotic twins, from unrelated adults of various ages, and from cord blood. To rule out contamination, replicate twin experiments were performed at different times with different library preparation protocols.

What the authors observed across the whole study: Compared with coincidental sharing between unrelated individuals, out-of-frame TCR alpha sequences shared between twins had an excess of sequences with low generation probability. Zero-insertion analyses could be partly confounded by invariant T cells such as MAIT and iNKT, although diverse VJ usage argued against such confounding for most clonotypes. Conclusions relied on cross-sectional statistical analysis, since the same donors could not be followed over many years. Recombination models systematically underestimated out-of-frame TCR alpha sharing in monozygotic twins but agreed with sharing between unrelated individuals. The excess sharing between twins in beta out-of-frame sequences was weaker because fewer shared sequences reduced the signal-to-noise ratio. Fewer insertions were carried by abundant cord blood beta clonotypes, a similar but weaker trend appeared in young adult naive repertoires, and no such trend appeared in memory repertoires.

Only healthy Caucasian donors were included. The twin cohort consisted of three pairs of female monozygotic twins, all aged about 18 to 29 years. Peripheral blood mononuclear cells were the source from which RNA for the TCR libraries was isolated. CDR1 and CDR2 are drawn from the germline V gene (reference sequence): DFQATT, SNEGSKA. From its cysteine to its phenylalanine, the CDR3 spans 11 amino acids. Left in the record is the CDR3 DNA by itself, 33 bases read in frame from the first base. Only a few counts were recorded for this clonotype. Its recognized antigen is unknown. No base quality information exists; no much larger clone differs at one position. The library was generated by 5' RACE. Sequenced using an Illumina HiSeq 2000. A universal primer binding site was introduced by template switching, and a unique molecular identifier was present in the final cDNA, enabling accurate counting of TCR cDNA molecules. Specific primers in the conserved constant-segment region were used to synthesize first-strand cDNA for TCR alpha and beta chains. To control for contamination, every cDNA library carried two barcodes: a SMART-Mk sample barcode plus Illumina barcodes. TruSeq adapter sequences, together with Illumina sample barcodes, were added in two successive PCR steps. The Illumina HiSeq platform was used with custom primers to sequence TCR alpha and beta cDNA libraries. Regarding the original processing steps: MiGEC was used to process raw reads and extract unique molecular identifiers, and MiXCR was used to find CDR3 positions. For each individual, recombination models were inferred using an EM algorithm with the repgenHMM and IGoR tools. The tcR package in R was used for shared clonotype analysis, with sharing normalized by the product of cloneset sizes. To study raw recombination without the effects of thymic and clonal selection, out-of-frame nonproductive sequences were analyzed. Through fastp at Q25 and MiXCR, TCRdb rebuilt clones from the public reads, retaining in-frame beta chains. Every CDR3 protein is listed once, alongside the most common genes and DNA of its rows. None of the V and J calls come from the authors' own analysis; TCRdb made them. The sample data list around 680,000 distinct CDR3 sequences, and around 8.3% of these were observed just once. The top ten clonotypes cover around 0.98% of the sample.

This same sample was also taken into another study, of yellow fever vaccine responses in identical twins. Drawing on the second study: According to the authors, the vaccine-induced T cell response in identical twins seemed to be partly convergent and partly specific to each individual. Focusing on identical twins, the study followed the T cell clones that responded to the vaccine, and did so with precision.

Material for sequencing was PBMCs. The chain links TRBV20-1 with TRBJ1-1; 9 central bases correspond to TRBD1. This clonotype was obtained from a woman in her late teens or twenties in good health. The bases read TGCAGACAGACAGGGGGCACTGAAGCTTTCTTT. Translated, this gives CRQTGGTEAFF.